This record looks at one TCR beta chain sequence and its context. Its antigen remains unidentified. These data originate in a study of cytomegalovirus exposure and HLA in healthy donors. The length of the CDR3 is 14 residues. The V gene's germline CDR1 is SNHLY and CDR2 FYNNEI. V gave up 6 bases and J gave up 4 bases, with 15 bases separating them. PCR employed 60 Vbeta and 13 Jbeta primers. Using immunoSEQ multiplex PCR, the repertoire was profiled, and TCRdb retains in-frame clones only, with some absent. The sample contains approximately 88,000 clones, around four fifths of which appear only once. Study observations and caveats: A later analysis, which compared TCR beta chains of equal frequency, found the HLA-associated ones more clonally expanded. Despite most TCR sequences being rare, some public TCRs occurred in many donors. It was taken for granted in presence/absence analyses that sequencing depth across donors was roughly uniform.

The sequenced sample was PBMCs. This clonotype originated in a man in his forties or fifties in good health and CMV-seropositive. The chain employs TRBV2 and TRBJ1-1; a weak D match, TRBD1 (6 bases). The CDR3 loop reads CASRLGAAITEAFF. The CDR3 bases are TGTGCCAGCAGATTGGGGGCCGCAATCACTGAAGCTTTCTTT.